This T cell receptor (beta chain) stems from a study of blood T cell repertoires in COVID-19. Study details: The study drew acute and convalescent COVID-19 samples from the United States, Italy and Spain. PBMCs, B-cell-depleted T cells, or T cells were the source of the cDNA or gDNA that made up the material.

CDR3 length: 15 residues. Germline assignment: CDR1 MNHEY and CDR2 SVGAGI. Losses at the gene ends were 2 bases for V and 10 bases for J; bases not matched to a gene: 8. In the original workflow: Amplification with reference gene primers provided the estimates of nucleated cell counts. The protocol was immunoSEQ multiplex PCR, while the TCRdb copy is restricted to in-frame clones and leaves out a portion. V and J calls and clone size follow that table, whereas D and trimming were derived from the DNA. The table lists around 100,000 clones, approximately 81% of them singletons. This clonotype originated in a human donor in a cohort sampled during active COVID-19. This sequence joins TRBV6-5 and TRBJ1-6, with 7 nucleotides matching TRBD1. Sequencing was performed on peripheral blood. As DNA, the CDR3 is TGTGCCAGCAGTTACAACTCAGGGGGTGAATCACCCCTCCACTTT. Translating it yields CASSYNSGGESPLHF.